These 26 T cell receptor beta chains originate from one sample sequenced in a study of cytomegalovirus exposure and HLA in healthy donors. The PCR was carried out with 60 Vbeta primers and 13 Jbeta primers. Generated by immunoSEQ multiplex PCR, the TCRdb table keeps only in-frame clones and is missing some. Of about 140,000 clones listed, roughly three fifths are singletons. Material for sequencing was PBMCs. The origin of the receptors is a male donor in good health and CMV-seronegative.

This chain connects TRBV15 to TRBJ2-5; D not resolved. The DNA end lines up better with TRBJ2-7; the J call may be wrong. The CDR3 sequence is 15 residues long. Germline V CDR1 and CDR2: LNHNV, YYDKDF (reference sequence). CDR3 DNA sequence: TGTGCCACCAGCAGAACACCGACTGTTACCTACGAGCAGTACTTC. This sequence encodes CATSRTPTVTYEQYF.

The rearrangement joins TRBV18 to TRBJ1-5, with a weak D call TRBD1 (6 bases). The CDR3 spans 16 residues. Trimming cost V 3 bases and J 2 bases, with 14 bases left between them. The germline gives CDR1 KGHSH, CDR2 LQKENI. In DNA, the CDR3 is TGTGCCAGCTCACCTAGGCAGGGGTTCGGCAATCAGCCCCAGCATTTT. As protein: CASSPRQGFGNQPQHF.

This clone has a handful of counts. This chain links TRBV5-4 with TRBJ1-1, with a weak D call TRBD1 (5 bases). The V end lost 3 bases, the J end lost 6 bases, and 9 bases lay between the germline ends. Germline assignment: CDR1 SGHNT and CDR2 YYREEE (reference sequence). CDR3 length: 12 amino acids. The CDR3 DNA follows: TGTGCCAGCAGCTCCGGGACTCCTGAAGCTTTCTTT. Amino acid sequence: CASSSGTPEAFF.

In DNA form, the CDR3 reads TGTGCCAGCAGCTCCGGACAGCTCTATAATTCACCCCTCCACTTT. Its translation is CASSSGQLYNSPLHF. The chain combines TRBV7-3 with TRBJ1-6; the D gene is possibly TRBD1 (6 bases). The CDR3 has 15 residues. Trimming took 4 bases from V and 3 from J, leaving 10 bases between them. Germline assignment: CDR1 SGHTA and CDR2 FQGTGA.

In its sample, this clone was seen a few times. The genes are TRBV7-9 and TRBJ2-3, with 8 bases fitting TRBD2. V was clipped by 0 bases and J by 4 bases; unmatched bases: 6. The CDR3 totals 16 residues. The germline V gene encodes CDR1 SEHNR and CDR2 FQNEAQ (reference sequence). This chain's CDR3 is CASSLATGGRADTQYF. In nucleotides, the CDR3 is TGTGCCAGCAGCTTAGCTACGGGGGGGCGCGCAGATACGCAGTATTTT.

The CDR3: CASRGRGAGELFF. CDR3 bases: TGTGCCTCCAGGGGCCGGGGGGCCGGGGAGCTGTTTTTT. The chain couples TRBV2 to TRBJ2-2; the D gene is possibly TRBD2 (7 bases). Germline lookup yields CDR1 SNHLY and CDR2 FYNNEI. V dropped 11 bases and J dropped 6 bases, with 16 bases sitting between them. The CDR3 runs to 13 residues.

CDR3 sequence: CASSIGGVSYNEQFF. The CDR3 coding sequence is TGTGCCAGTAGTATTGGGGGGGTTTCCTACAATGAGCAGTTCTTC. The J gene is TRBJ2-1, the V gene TRBV19; 7 nucleotides align to TRBD2. CDR1 and CDR2 from the germline V gene are LNHDA and SQIVND (reference sequence). With 3 bases clipped from V and 1 base from J, the junction kept 3 bases outside the gene matches. The CDR3 is 15 residues long.

This clone has only a few counts. This sequence joins TRBV29-1 and TRBJ2-3, with 8 bases matching TRBD2. The length of the CDR3 is 14 residues. V dropped 8 bases and J dropped 1; count of bases not matched to a gene: 8. Germline V CDR1 and CDR2: SQVTM, ANQGSEA. CDR3 loop: CSIGSGARTDTQYF. For the CDR3, the DNA is TGCAGCATCGGTAGCGGGGCCCGCACAGATACGCAGTATTTT.

This clone was picked up a small number of times. The V and J genes are TRBV19 and TRBJ2-3, with a possible D match to TRBD1 (5 bases). Per the germline V gene, CDR1 is LNHDA and CDR2 is SQIVND (reference sequence). The V gene lost 4 bases and the J gene lost 2 bases, with 10 bases spanning the gap. The CDR3 contains 14 residues. The CDR3 spells CASSTDTSTDTQYF. DNA for the CDR3: TGTGCCAGTAGTACGGACACCTCCACAGATACGCAGTATTTT.

The chain recombines TRBV4-3 with TRBJ1-6; D unresolved. CDR1 is LGHNA, CDR2 YSLEER, per germline. The CDR3 runs to 16 residues. V gave up 2 bases and J gave up 9 bases, with 17 bases separating them. Here the CDR3 reads CASSQRGRRESSPLHF. CDR3 nucleotides: TGCGCCAGCAGCCAACGAGGGCGGAGGGAATCTTCACCCCTCCACTTT.

The chain carries TRBV19 and TRBJ2-7; 7 nucleotides match TRBD1. In germline, CDR1 is LNHDA, CDR2 SQIVND (reference sequence). Trimming took 10 bases from V and 3 from J; bases not matched to a gene: 12. The CDR3 loop spans 14 amino acids. The CDR3 spells CATADRDSGYEQYF. CDR3 DNA sequence: TGTGCCACCGCAGACCGGGACAGTGGCTACGAGCAGTACTTC.

This clone showed up just a few times. The V gene is TRBV10-3, the J gene TRBJ2-7; 12 nucleotides agree with TRBD1. This CDR3 has 13 amino acids. The trim removed 10 bases at V and 6 bases at J, leaving 7 bases unmatched. Germline V gives CDR1 ENHRY, CDR2 SYGVKD. CDR3 sequence: CATRGQGAFEQYF. The CDR3 DNA reads TGTGCCACCCGGGGACAGGGGGCGTTCGAGCAGTACTTC.

A few counts support this clone. The rearrangement joins TRBV28 to TRBJ1-5; D is perhaps TRBD1 (6 bases). CDR3 length: 14 residues. The germline V gene encodes CDR1 MDHEN and CDR2 SYDVKM. Trimming took off 5 bases at V and 5 bases at J, with 13 bases between the two ends. Here the CDR3 reads CASSPDRWDQPQHF. CDR3 sequence (DNA): TGTGCCAGCAGTCCCGACAGGTGGGATCAGCCCCAGCATTTT.

The gene calls are TRBV7-6 and TRBJ2-3, with TRBD1 identical over 8 bases. The germline gives CDR1 SGHVS, CDR2 FNYEAQ. Trimming at V came to 2 bases and at J to 3 bases, leaving 10 bases not matched to a gene. This CDR3 region has 17 residues. The CDR3 nucleotides read TGTGCCAGCAGCTTATTCCTCAGGGGGCGCGGGACAGATACGCAGTATTTT. It translates to CASSLFLRGRGTDTQYF.

The rearrangement links TRBV5-1 to TRBJ2-6; a weak D match, TRBD2 (6 bases). Germline V gives CDR1 SGHRS, CDR2 YFSETQ. V lost 1 base to trimming and J lost 3 bases, with 11 bases between them. CDR3 length equals 16 residues. The CDR3 sequence is CASSLSGSGGANVLTF. CDR3 nucleotide sequence: TGCGCCAGCAGCTTGTCCGGGAGTGGTGGGGCCAACGTCCTGACTTTC.

This clone was observed a few times. This sequence joins TRBV7-9 and TRBJ1-4; 8 nucleotides agree with TRBD1. CDR3 length: 14 residues. Per germline, CDR1 SEHNR and CDR2 FQNEAQ (reference sequence). The ends lost 6 bases at V and 7 bases at J; junction bases unmatched: 7. CDR3 loop: CASSFDRGSEKLFF. For the CDR3, the DNA is TGTGCCAGCAGTTTTGACAGGGGAAGTGAAAAACTGTTTTTT.

The chain is built from TRBV10-3 and TRBJ2-3; 7 bases agree with TRBD1. The germline CDR1 and CDR2 sequences are ENHRY and SYGVKD. V was pared by 1 base and J by 1 base, with 2 bases of the junction left unmatched. CDR3 size: 15 residues. CDR3 protein: CAISEFGQGTDTQYF. The CDR3 region has the DNA TGTGCCATCAGTGAGTTCGGACAGGGCACAGATACGCAGTATTTT.

This clone was counted only a few times. This chain connects TRBV18 to TRBJ1-2; 8 positions agree with TRBD1. CDR1 KGHSH and CDR2 LQKENI come from the germline V gene. The ends lost 6 bases at V and 1 base at J; junction bases unmatched: 4. This CDR3 is built from 14 residues. The CDR3 DNA reads as TGTGCCAGCTCCTTGGACAGGGATAACTATGGCTACACCTTC. Protein: CASSLDRDNYGYTF.

The chain is built from TRBV12-5 and TRBJ1-1, with 7 bases aligning to TRBD1. Trimming removed 3 bases from V and 4 bases from J; junction bases left unmatched: 2. Germline V CDR1 and CDR2: LGHNT, FRNRAP. The CDR3 has 13 residues. The CDR3 DNA follows: TGTGCTAGTGGTTTAGACAGGGTCACTGAAGCTTTCTTT. The encoded protein is CASGLDRVTEAFF.

This chain uses TRBV7-8 with TRBJ2-7, with 7 bases identical to TRBD2. This CDR3 has 14 residues. V shed 2 bases, J shed 2 bases, and the junction held 3 bases outside the gene matches. Looked up from germline, CDR1 is SGHVS and CDR2 is FQNEAQ. CDR3 amino acids: CASSLRSGAYEQYF. The CDR3 nucleotides are TGTGCCAGCAGCTTAAGAAGCGGGGCCTACGAGCAGTACTTC.

The chain combines TRBV4-3 with TRBJ2-3, with 10 bases that match TRBD1. This CDR3 comprises 16 residues. The ends lost 2 bases at V and 6 bases at J; junction bases unmatched: 8. The germline gives CDR1 LGHNA, CDR2 YSLEER. The CDR3 nucleotides are TGCGCCAGCAGCCAATCTGGGACAGGGGTTCGTGATACGCAGTATTTT. Protein sequence: CASSQSGTGVRDTQYF.

This chain joins TRBV5-8 and TRBJ1-6, with 7 nucleotides matching TRBD1. Germline-derived CDR1 and CDR2 are SGHTS and YDEGEE. The CDR3 runs 14 residues. Trimming at V came to 6 bases and at J to 5 bases, leaving 5 bases not matched to a gene. Here the CDR3 DNA reads TGTGCCAGCACCGGGACAGCTAATAATTCACCCCTCCACTTT. Its protein product is CASTGTANNSPLHF.

The chain combines TRBV7-9 with TRBJ1-4, with 8 bases lining up with TRBD1. This CDR3 region has 17 residues. J was trimmed by 4 bases and V by 4 bases; bases with no gene match: 11. In germline, CDR1 is SEHNR, CDR2 FQNEAQ (reference sequence). This CDR3 reads CASSSTGVPTINEKLFF. CDR3 DNA sequence: TGTGCCAGCAGCTCGACAGGGGTCCCCACAATTAATGAAAAACTGTTTTTT. Full variable domain (rest looked up from reference TRBV7-9 and TRBJ1-4): DTGVSQNPRHKITKRGQNVTFRCDPISEHNRLYWYRQTLGQGPEFLTYFQNEAQLEKSRLLSDRFSAERPKGSFSTLEIQRTEQGDSAMYLCASSSTGVPTINEKLFFGSGTQLSVL.

The chain carries TRBV6-1 and TRBJ2-7, with 10 bases identical to TRBD1. Germline V CDR1 and CDR2: MNHNS, SASEGT. Trimming took 10 bases from V and 2 from J; bases not matched to a gene: 8. The CDR3 totals 14 residues. The CDR3 sequence is CAIRPGQGPYEQYF. CDR3 sequence (DNA): TGTGCCATCAGGCCGGGACAGGGGCCCTACGAGCAGTACTTC.

This clone was detected only once. The J gene is TRBJ2-2, the V gene TRBV13; D perhaps matches TRBD2 (7 bases). Looked up from germline, CDR1 is PRHDT and CDR2 is FYEKMQ (reference sequence). The V end was cut by 2 bases, the J end by 4 bases, with 14 bases between. The CDR3 is 16 residues long. CDR3: CASSLNGGRTTGELFF. DNA for the CDR3: TGTGCCAGCAGCTTAAACGGGGGGCGGACCACCGGGGAGCTGTTTTTT.

The V gene is TRBV12-5, the J gene TRBJ1-2; TRBD1 aligns across 8 bases. The germline V gene has CDR1 LGHNT and CDR2 FRNRAP. This CDR3 is 16 amino acids long. The trim removed 3 bases at V and 6 bases at J, leaving 12 bases unmatched. Written as DNA, the CDR3 is TGTGCTAGTGGTTTCGGACAGGGAGAGGGTTCACATGGCTACACCTTC. Translating gives CASGFGQGEGSHGYTF.